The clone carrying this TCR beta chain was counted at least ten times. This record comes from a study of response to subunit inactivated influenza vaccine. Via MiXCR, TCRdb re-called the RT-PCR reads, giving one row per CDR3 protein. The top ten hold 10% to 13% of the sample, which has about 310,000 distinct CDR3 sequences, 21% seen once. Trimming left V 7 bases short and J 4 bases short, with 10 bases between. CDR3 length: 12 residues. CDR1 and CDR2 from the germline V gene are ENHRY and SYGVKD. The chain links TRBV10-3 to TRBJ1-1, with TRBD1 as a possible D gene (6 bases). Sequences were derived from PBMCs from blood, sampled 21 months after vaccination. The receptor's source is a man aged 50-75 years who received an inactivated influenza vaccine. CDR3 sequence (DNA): TGTGCCATCAAGGGGGGAGGCACTGAAGCTTTCTTT. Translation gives CAIKGGGTEAFF.